The 9 T cell receptor beta chains given below trace back to one sample, sequenced in a study of blood T cell repertoires in COVID-19. The data were produced by immunoSEQ multiplex PCR, yet TCRdb's version contains in-frame clones alone and is incomplete. The sample has approximately 100,000 clones, about 79% seen once. Sequencing used peripheral blood. The receptor set was obtained from a man older than 75 with COVID-19, enrolled during active disease.

The chain joins TRBV15 to TRBJ2-1; 8 bases agree with TRBD1. Looked up from germline, CDR1 is LNHNV and CDR2 is YYDKDF (reference sequence). V was clipped by 0 bases and J by 6 bases; unmatched bases: 7. The CDR3 is 16 amino acids. DNA for the CDR3: TGTGCCACCAGCAGAGATAGGCAGGGGGCCCTCAATGAGCAGTTCTTC. It codes for CATSRDRQGALNEQFF. Variable domain in full (rest from reference TRBV15 and TRBJ2-1): DAMVIQNPRYQVTQFGKPVTLSCSQTLNHNVMYWYQQKSSQAPKLLFHYYDKDFNNEADTPDNFQSRRPNTSFCFLDIRSPGLGDTAMYLCATSRDRQGALNEQFFGPGTRLTVL.

This clone occurred a few times. This chain uses TRBV4-2 with TRBJ2-3, with 8 nucleotides matching TRBD1. Germline V lookup: CDR1 LGHNA, CDR2 YNFKEQ. J gave up 6 bases and V 0 bases, and 5 bases lay outside the gene matches. CDR3 length: 15 residues. CDR3 loop: CASSQDAGGLDTQYF. The CDR3 bases are TGTGCCAGCAGCCAAGATGCAGGGGGCTTGGATACGCAGTATTTT.

This chain uses TRBV7-9 with TRBJ1-2, with 8 bases lining up with TRBD1. Germline values: CDR1 SEHNR, CDR2 FQNEAQ (reference sequence). The length of the CDR3 is 16 residues. Unmatched junction bases numbered 8, after V lost 5 bases and J lost 0 bases. The CDR3 DNA follows: TGTGCCAGCAGCCTCGGACAGGGTGAAACTAACTATGGCTACACCTTC. Its protein product is CASSLGQGETNYGYTF.

The chain carries TRBV19 and TRBJ1-4, with 8 bases lining up with TRBD1. With 5 bases clipped from V and 8 bases from J, the junction kept 4 bases outside the gene matches. The CDR3 sequence is 13 residues long. Germline V gene sequence: CDR1 LNHDA, CDR2 SQIVND (reference sequence). The CDR3 loop reads CASSVYRGEKLFF. Written as DNA, the CDR3 is TGTGCCAGTAGTGTCTACAGGGGGGAAAAACTGTTTTTT.

V is TRBV19 and J is TRBJ1-1; possibly TRBD1 for D (6 bases). CDR1 LNHDA and CDR2 SQIVND come from the germline V gene (reference sequence). V lost 6 bases and J lost 0, with 14 bases in between. There are 15 residues in the CDR3. CDR3: CASRRGRTVNTEAFF. The CDR3 DNA sequence: TGTGCCAGTAGGAGGGGCCGGACAGTGAACACTGAAGCTTTCTTT.

This chain connects TRBV10-3 to TRBJ2-4, with TRBD2 matching 8 bases. Germline V gene lookup returns CDR1 ENHRY and CDR2 SYGVKD. V shed 2 bases and J 0 bases; nucleotides not matched to a gene: 6. The CDR3 is 17 amino acids. CDR3 sequence: CAISEEGSGVAKNIQYF. The DNA for the CDR3 is TGTGCCATCAGTGAGGAGGGTAGCGGGGTAGCCAAAAACATTCAGTACTTC.

This chain uses TRBV5-1 with TRBJ1-4; TRBD1 agrees at 7 bases. The V segment lost 2 bases and the J segment 0 bases; nucleotides outside the gene matches: 7. Germline-derived CDR1 and CDR2 are SGHRS and YFSETQ. The CDR3 consists of 17 residues. The CDR3 DNA follows: TGCGCCAGCAGCTTACAGGGGAGCACGGCAACTAATGAAAAACTGTTTTTT. This codes for CASSLQGSTATNEKLFF.

V and J are TRBV5-1 and TRBJ2-1; TRBD1 might be the D (5 bases). The CDR3 totals 15 residues. CDR1 and CDR2 (germline): SGHRS, YFSETQ. Deletions cut 4 bases from V and 1 base from J, with 12 bases between. In DNA form, the CDR3 reads TGCGCCAGCAGCCCCGGACATTTGTCCTACAATGAGCAGTTCTTC. It is translated as CASSPGHLSYNEQFF.

This clone was observed a single time. The chain employs TRBV13 and TRBJ1-1, with D possibly TRBD1 on 5 matching bases. CDR1 and CDR2 from the germline V gene are PRHDT and FYEKMQ (reference sequence). The CDR3 covers 15 residues. Deletions cut 5 bases from V and 7 bases from J, with 20 bases between. Here the CDR3 DNA reads TGTGCCAGCAGCGGGGGGACCGGCGCCTTGCATGAAGCTTTCTTT. Its translation: CASSGGTGALHEAFF.